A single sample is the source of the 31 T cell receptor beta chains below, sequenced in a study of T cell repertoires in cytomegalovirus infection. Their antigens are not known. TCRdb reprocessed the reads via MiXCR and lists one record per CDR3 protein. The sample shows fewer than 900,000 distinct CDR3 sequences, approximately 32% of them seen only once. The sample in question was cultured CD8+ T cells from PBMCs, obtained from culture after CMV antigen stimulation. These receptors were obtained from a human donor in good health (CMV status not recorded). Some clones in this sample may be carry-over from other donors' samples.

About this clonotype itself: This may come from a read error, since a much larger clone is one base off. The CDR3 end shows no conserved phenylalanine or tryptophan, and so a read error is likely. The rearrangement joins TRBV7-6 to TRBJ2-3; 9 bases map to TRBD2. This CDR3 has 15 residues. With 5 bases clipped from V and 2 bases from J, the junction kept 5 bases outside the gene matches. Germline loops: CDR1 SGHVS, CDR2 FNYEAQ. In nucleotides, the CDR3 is TGTGCCAGCAGCATACTAGCGGGCGCCACAGATACGCAGTATTCT. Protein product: CASSILAGATDTQYS.

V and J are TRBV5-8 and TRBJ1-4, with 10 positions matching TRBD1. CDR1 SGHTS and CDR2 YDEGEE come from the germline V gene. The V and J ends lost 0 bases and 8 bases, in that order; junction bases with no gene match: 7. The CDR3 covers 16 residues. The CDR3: CASSLGTGTGVEKLFF. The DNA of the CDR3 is TGTGCCAGCAGCTTGGGAACCGGGACAGGGGTCGAAAAACTGTTTTTT.

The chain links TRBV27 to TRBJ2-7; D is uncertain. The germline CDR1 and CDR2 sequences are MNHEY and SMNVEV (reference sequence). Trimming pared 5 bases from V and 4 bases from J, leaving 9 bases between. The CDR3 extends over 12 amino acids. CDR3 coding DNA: TGTGCCAGCAGTCCTAACTGGTACGAGCAGTACTTC. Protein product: CASSPNWYEQYF.

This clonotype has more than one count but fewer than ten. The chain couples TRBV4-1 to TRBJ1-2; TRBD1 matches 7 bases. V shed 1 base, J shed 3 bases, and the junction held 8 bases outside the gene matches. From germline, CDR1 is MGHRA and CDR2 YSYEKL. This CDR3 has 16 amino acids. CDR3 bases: TGCGCCAGCAGCCAAGTACCGACAGGGACGGACTATGGCTACACCTTC. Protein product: CASSQVPTGTDYGYTF.

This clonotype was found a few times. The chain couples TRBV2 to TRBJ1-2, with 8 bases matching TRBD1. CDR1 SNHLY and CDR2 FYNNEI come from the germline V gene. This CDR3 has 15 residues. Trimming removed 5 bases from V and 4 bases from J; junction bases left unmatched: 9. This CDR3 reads CASSSTGGKSYGYTF. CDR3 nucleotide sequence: TGTGCCAGCAGTTCTACAGGGGGAAAAAGCTATGGCTACACCTTC. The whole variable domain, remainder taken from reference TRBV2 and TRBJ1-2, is EPEVTQTPSHQVTQMGQEVILRCVPISNHLYFYWYRQILGQKVEFLVSFYNNEISEKSEIFDDQFSVERPDGSNFTLKIRSTKLEDSAMYFCASSSTGGKSYGYTFGSGTRLTVV.

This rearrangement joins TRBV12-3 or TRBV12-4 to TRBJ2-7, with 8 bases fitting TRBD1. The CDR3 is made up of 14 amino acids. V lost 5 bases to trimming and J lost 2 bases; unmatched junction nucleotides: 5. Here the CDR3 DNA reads TGTGCCAGCAGTGCCGGACAGGGCCCCTACGAGCAGTACTTC. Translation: CASSAGQGPYEQYF.

CDR3 sequence reads: CASSPPVQVYEQYF. The CDR3 DNA reads as TGTGCCAGCTCACCACCCGTACAGGTATACGAGCAGTACTTC. J is TRBJ2-7 and V is TRBV18; a possible D gene is TRBD1 (5 bases). The germline V and J ends were trimmed by 0 bases and 4 bases, with 10 bases remaining between them. Germline V gene data show CDR1 as KGHSH and CDR2 as LQKENI. The CDR3 is 14 amino acids. The entire variable domain, with the rest obtained from reference TRBV18 and TRBJ2-7, is as follows: NAGVMQNPRHLVRRRGQEARLRCSPMKGHSHVYWYRQLPEEGLKFMVYLQKENIIDESGMPKERFSAEFPKEGPSILRIQQVVRGDSAAYFCASSPPVQVYEQYFGPGTRLTVT.

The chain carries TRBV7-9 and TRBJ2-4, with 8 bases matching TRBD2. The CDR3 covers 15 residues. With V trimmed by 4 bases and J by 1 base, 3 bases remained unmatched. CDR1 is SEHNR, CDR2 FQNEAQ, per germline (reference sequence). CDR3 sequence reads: CASSSGGAAKNIQYF. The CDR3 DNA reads TGTGCCAGCAGCTCGGGGGGGGCGGCCAAAAACATTCAGTACTTC.

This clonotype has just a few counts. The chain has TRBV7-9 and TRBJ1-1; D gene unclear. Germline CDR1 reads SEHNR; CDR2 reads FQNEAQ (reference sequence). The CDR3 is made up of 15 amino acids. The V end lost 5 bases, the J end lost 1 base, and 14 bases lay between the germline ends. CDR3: CASSPSNDPNTEAFF. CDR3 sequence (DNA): TGTGCCAGCAGCCCCTCGAACGATCCGAACACTGAAGCTTTCTTT.

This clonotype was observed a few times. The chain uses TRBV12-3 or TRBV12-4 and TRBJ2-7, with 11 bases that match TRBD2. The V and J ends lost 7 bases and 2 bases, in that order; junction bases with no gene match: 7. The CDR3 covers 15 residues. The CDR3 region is CASTPGLAATYEQYF. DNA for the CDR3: TGTGCCAGCACCCCGGGACTAGCGGCTACCTACGAGCAGTACTTC.

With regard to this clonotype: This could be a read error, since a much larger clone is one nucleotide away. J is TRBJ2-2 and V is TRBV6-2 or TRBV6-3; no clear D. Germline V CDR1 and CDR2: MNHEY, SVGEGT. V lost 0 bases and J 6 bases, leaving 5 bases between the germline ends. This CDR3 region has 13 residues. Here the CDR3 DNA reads TGTGCCAGCAGTTACTCTGACGCCGGGGAGCTGTTTTTT. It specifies CASSYSDAGELFF.

CDR3 residues: CASSPRDINSPLHF. CDR3 sequence (DNA): TGTGCCAGCAGCCCCCGGGACATAAATTCACCCCTCCACTTT. This chain connects TRBV9 to TRBJ1-6; TRBD1 is a possible D gene (6 bases). The germline CDR1 and CDR2 sequences are SGDLS and YYNGEE. Trimming removed 4 bases at V and 7 bases at J, with 12 bases between. The CDR3 loop spans 14 amino acids.

CDR3 nucleotide sequence: TGTGCCAGTAGTATAGGGACAGGGCTAGGCGCTGAAGCTTTCTTT. Translated, it gives CASSIGTGLGAEAFF. The chain uses TRBV19 and TRBJ1-1; 8 bases match TRBD1. Germline trimming cut 1 base from V and 6 bases from J; bases unmatched to any gene: 7. Per germline, CDR1 LNHDA and CDR2 SQIVND (reference sequence). This CDR3 contains 15 residues.

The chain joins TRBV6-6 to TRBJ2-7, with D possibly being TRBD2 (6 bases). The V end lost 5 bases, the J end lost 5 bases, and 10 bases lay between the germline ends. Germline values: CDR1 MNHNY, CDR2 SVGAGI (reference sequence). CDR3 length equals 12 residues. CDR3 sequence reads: CASSPTSNEQYV. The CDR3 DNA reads TGTGCCAGCAGTCCAACTAGCAACGAGCAGTACGTC.

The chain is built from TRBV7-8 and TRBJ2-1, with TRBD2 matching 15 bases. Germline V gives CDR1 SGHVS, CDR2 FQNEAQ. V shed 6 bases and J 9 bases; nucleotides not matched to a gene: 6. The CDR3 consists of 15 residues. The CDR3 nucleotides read TGTGCCAGCAGTTTCGGACTAGCGGGGGGGGGTGAGCAGTTCTTC. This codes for CASSFGLAGGGEQFF.

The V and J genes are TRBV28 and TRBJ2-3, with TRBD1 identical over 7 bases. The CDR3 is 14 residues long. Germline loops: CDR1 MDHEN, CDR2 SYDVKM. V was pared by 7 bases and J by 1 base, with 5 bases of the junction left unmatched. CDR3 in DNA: TGTGCCAGCACCCGGGACAGCCGCACAGATACGCAGTATTTT. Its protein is CASTRDSRTDTQYF.

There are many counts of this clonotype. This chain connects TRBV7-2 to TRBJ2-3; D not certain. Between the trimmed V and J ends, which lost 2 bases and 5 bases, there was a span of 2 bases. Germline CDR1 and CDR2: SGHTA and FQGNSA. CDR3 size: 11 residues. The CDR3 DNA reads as TGTGCCAGCAGCTTAATAGATACGCAGTATTTT. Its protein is CASSLIDTQYF.

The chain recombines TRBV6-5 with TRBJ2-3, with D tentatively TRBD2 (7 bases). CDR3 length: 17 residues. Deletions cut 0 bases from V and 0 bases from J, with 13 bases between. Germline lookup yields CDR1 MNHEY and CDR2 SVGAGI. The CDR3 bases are TGTGCCAGCAGTTACTCGAAGGGGGGGGGTAGCACAGATACGCAGTATTTT. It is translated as CASSYSKGGGSTDTQYF.

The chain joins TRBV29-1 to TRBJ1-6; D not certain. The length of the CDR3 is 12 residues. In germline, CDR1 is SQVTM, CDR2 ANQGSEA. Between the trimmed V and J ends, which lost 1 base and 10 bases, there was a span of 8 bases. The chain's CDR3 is CSVEAPPSPLHF. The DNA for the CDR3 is TGCAGCGTTGAAGCGCCTCCATCACCCCTCCACTTT.

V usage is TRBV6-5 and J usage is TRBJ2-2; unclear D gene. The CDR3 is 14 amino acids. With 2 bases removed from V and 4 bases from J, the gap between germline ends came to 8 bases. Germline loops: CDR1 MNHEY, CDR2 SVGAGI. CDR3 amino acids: CASSYNKITGELFF. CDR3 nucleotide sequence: TGTGCCAGCAGTTACAACAAGATCACCGGGGAGCTGTTTTTT.

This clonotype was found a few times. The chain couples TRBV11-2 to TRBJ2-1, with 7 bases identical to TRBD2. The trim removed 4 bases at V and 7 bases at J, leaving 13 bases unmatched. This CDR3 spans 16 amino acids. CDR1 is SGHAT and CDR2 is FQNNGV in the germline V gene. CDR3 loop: CASSSPLARGGNEQFF. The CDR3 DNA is TGTGCCAGCAGCTCACCCCTAGCGCGGGGAGGGAATGAGCAGTTCTTC.

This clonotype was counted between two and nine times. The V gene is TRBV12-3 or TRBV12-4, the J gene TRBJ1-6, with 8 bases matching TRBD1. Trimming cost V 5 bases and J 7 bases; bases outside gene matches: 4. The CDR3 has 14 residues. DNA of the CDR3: TGTGCCAGCAGTGTTACAGGGGGGAATTCACCCCTCCACTTT. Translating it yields CASSVTGGNSPLHF.

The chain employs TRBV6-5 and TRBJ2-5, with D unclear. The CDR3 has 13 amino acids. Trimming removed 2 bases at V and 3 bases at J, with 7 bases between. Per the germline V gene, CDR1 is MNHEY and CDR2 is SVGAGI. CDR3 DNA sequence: TGTGCCAGCAGTTACGGAGAGGAAGAGACCCAGTACTTC. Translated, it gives CASSYGEEETQYF.

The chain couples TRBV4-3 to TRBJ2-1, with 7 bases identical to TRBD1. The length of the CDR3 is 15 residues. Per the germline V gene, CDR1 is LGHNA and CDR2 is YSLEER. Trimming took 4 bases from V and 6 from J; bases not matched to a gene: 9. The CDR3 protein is CASSPNRGQGNEQFF. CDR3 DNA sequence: TGCGCCAGCAGCCCAAACAGGGGACAAGGCAATGAGCAGTTCTTC.

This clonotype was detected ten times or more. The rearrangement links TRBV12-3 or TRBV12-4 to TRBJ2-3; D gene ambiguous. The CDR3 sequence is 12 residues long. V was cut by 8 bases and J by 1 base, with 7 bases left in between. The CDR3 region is CASSVGTDTQYF. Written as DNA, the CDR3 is TGTGCCAGCTCAGTCGGCACAGATACGCAGTATTTT.

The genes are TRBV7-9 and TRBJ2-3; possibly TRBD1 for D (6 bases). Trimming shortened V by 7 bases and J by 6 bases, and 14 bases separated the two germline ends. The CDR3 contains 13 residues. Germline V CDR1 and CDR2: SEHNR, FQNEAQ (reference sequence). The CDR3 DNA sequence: TGTGCCAGCACCGCGCACCAGGGGGATACGCAGTATTTT. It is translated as CASTAHQGDTQYF.

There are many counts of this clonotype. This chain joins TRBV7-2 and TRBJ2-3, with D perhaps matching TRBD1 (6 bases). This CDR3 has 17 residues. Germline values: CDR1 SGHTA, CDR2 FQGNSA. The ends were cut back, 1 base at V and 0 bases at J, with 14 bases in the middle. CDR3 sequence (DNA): TGTGCCAGCAGCTTAGGGCAGCCGGGACAAAGCACAGATACGCAGTATTTT. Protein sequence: CASSLGQPGQSTDTQYF. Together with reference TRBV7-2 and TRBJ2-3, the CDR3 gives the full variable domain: GAGVSQSPSNKVTEKGKDVELRCDPISGHTALYWYRQSLGQGLEFLIYFQGNSAPDKSGLPSDRFSAERTGGSVSTLTIQRTQQEDSAVYLCASSLGQPGQSTDTQYFGPGTRLTVL.

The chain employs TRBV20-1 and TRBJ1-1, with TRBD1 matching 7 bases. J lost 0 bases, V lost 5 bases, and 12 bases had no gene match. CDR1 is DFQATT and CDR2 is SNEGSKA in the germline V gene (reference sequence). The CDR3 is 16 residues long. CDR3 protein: CSARPTGSGMNTEAFF. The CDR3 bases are TGCAGTGCTCGCCCGACAGGGTCTGGGATGAACACTGAAGCTTTCTTT.

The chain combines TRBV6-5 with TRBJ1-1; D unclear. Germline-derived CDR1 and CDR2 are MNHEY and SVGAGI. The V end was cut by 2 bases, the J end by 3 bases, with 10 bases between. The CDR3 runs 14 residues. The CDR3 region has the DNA TGTGCCAGCAGTTACAACGGTAGGGACACTGAAGCTTTCTTT. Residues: CASSYNGRDTEAFF.

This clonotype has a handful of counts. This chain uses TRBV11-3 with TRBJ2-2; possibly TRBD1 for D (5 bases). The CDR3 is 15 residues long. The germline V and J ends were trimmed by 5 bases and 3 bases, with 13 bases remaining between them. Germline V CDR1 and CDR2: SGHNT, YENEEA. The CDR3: CASSPPGQDTGELFF. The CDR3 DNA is TGTGCCAGCAGCCCCCCTGGACAAGACACCGGGGAGCTGTTTTTT. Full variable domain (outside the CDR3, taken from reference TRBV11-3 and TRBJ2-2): EAGVVQSPRYKIIEKKQPVAFWCNPISGHNTLYWYLQNLGQGPELLIRYENEEAVDDSQLPKDRFSAERLKGVDSTLKIQPAELGDSAVYLCASSPPGQDTGELFFGEGSRLTVL.

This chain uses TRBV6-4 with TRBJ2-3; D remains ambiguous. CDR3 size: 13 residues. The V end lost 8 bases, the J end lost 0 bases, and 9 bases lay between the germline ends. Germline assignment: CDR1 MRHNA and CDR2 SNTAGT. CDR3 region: CASCPASTDTQYF. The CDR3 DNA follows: TGTGCCAGCTGTCCGGCTAGCACAGATACGCAGTATTTT.